The T cell receptor beta chain under discussion was sequenced for a study of T cells in localized non-small cell lung cancer. On this clone itself: The antigen is undetermined.

Measured with immunoSEQ multiplex PCR; TCRdb has only the in-frame clones, and not every one. The table records about a thousand clones, about 30% of them present only once. This CDR3 contains 13 residues. Trimming shortened V by 5 bases and J by 8 bases, and 15 bases separated the two germline ends. CDR1 and CDR2 from the germline V gene are MDHEN and SYDVKM. The study, taken as a whole, reports: Because sequencing included only one region (of the tumor), heterogeneity remains possible.

The chain links TRBV28 to TRBJ1-2; D is undetermined. The TCR sequence derives from a female donor older than 55 with stage I lung adenocarcinoma. The sequencing used normal lung tissue next to the tumor, collected before any cancer treatment. The CDR3 loop is CASSPRRARGYTF. In nucleotides, the CDR3 is TGTGCCAGCAGTCCCCGGCGAGCGCGCGGCTACACCTTC.